This T cell receptor (beta chain) was documented in a study of post-analysis software for immune sequencing data. About the study: Relapsing-remitting, secondary progressive and progressive-relapsing multiple sclerosis were all included among the disease courses.

Unique molecular identifiers featured in each of the TCR beta cDNA libraries. When about 0.95 to 10 million T cells were used, they gave 500,000 or so cDNA molecules. TCRdb used MiXCR to reprocess the PCR reads, holding one entry per CDR3 protein. The sample contains roughly 800,000 distinct CDR3 sequences, 25% to 30% of which appear only once. Only a few counts were recorded for this clonotype. The antigen remains undetermined. The CDR3 is 15 amino acids. Trimming took off 6 bases at V and 2 bases at J, with 11 bases between the two ends. Per the germline V gene, CDR1 is MDHEN and CDR2 is SYDVKM. Study observations and caveats: Strong co-clustering by F measure was seen for same-batch samples. Patients with multiple sclerosis recorded significantly lower normalized Chao1 diversity than controls, the study found. TRBV5-6, TRBV5-1 and TRBV20-1 were among five TRBV segments more frequent in patients than controls.

The sequenced sample was blood. The V gene is TRBV28, the J gene TRBJ2-6, with a weak D call TRBD1 (6 bases). The origin of this receptor is a girl aged 10 to 17 with multiple sclerosis. The CDR3 sequence is CASSPQGPGANVLTF. The CDR3 bases are TGTGCCAGCAGCCCACAGGGCCCTGGGGCCAACGTCCTGACTTTC.